Here is one T cell receptor (beta chain) with its context. This sample was included in a study of identical twins. From the 5' RACE reads, TCRdb called clonotypes with MiXCR, one entry per CDR3 protein. Here the sample spans roughly 290,000 distinct CDR3 sequences, roughly 10% being singletons. This CDR3 region has 16 residues. With V trimmed by 1 base and J by 2 bases, 5 bases remained unmatched. Germline CDR1 SGHAT, CDR2 FQDESV (reference sequence). These same records also appear under a second study, on yellow fever vaccine responses in identical twins.

The source of this sequence is a woman younger than 30 in good health. The source material was CD8+ T cells sorted from blood. This chain links TRBV11-1 with TRBJ2-3; 8 bases align to TRBD1. CDR3 in amino acids: CASSLVRDRPTDTQYF. In DNA form, the CDR3 reads TGTGCCAGCAGCTTAGTCCGGGACAGGCCCACAGATACGCAGTATTTT.